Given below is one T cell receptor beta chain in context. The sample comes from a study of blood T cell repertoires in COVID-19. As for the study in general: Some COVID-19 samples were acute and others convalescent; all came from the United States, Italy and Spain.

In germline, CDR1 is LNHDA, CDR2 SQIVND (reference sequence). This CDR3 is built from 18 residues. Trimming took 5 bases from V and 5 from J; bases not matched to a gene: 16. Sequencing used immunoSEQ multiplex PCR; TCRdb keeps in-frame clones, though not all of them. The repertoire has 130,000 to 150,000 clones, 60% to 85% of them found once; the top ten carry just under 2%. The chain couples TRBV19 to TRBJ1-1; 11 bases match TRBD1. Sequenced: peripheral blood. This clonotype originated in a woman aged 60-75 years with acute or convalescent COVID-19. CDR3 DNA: TGTGCCAGTAGTCCGCGATGGACAGGGGGCTACAGAAAGACTGAAGCTTTCTTT. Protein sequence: CASSPRWTGGYRKTEAFF.